This is a list of T cell receptor beta chains from one sample in a study of blood T cell repertoires in COVID-19. Profiling relied on immunoSEQ multiplex PCR, and the TCRdb table lists in-frame clones only, not all of them. The table has 450,000 to 500,000 clones, 87% seen once. Sequencing was done on a sample of PBMCs or T cells enriched from blood (not recorded which). The source of these receptors is a woman aged 18-29 years who had recovered from COVID-19. The CDR3 runs from the conserved cysteine through the conserved F or W. D genes are given only for firm matches. Not all rows give a size; the values are once, few, many and, for expanded clones, a class.

. | TRBD2 | TRBJ2-2 | TRBV7-2 | 16 | TGTGCCAGCAGCTCTAAAGCGGGGGCCCACACCGGGGAGCTGTTTTTT | CASSSKAGAHTGELFF
. | . | TRBJ1-3 | TRBV30 | 14 | TGTGCCTGGAGACGGGAGGGTATAAGAAACACCATATATTTT | CAWRREGIRNTIYF
few | TRBD1 | TRBJ1-1 | TRBV4-2 | 19 | TGTGCCAGCAGCCAAGGAAGGTGGCGGGACAGGCTCTTGAACACTGAAGCTTTCTTT | CASSQGRWRDRLLNTEAFF
. | TRBD1 | TRBJ2-7 | TRBV20-1 | 11 | TGCAGTGCCTTGGACAGGGACGAGCAGTACTTC | CSALDRDEQYF
. | . | TRBJ2-3 | TRBV5-1 | 15 | TGCGCCAGCAGCTTGGAAGGGGGAGGCACAGATACGCAGTATTTT | CASSLEGGGTDTQYF
. | . | TRBJ1-1 | TRBV4-1 | 15 | TGCGCCAGCAGCCAGACAAAACCTGGAGGAACTGAAGCTTTCTTT | CASSQTKPGGTEAFF
once | TRBD1 | TRBJ1-3 | TRBV24-1 | 16 | TGTGCCACCAGTGATTTCGGGACAGGGAGAGTAGACACCATATATTTT | CATSDFGTGRVDTIYF
. | . | TRBJ2-1 | TRBV7-9 | 18 | TGTGCCAGCAGCGATGGACAGTTCTCAAGATCTCTTCGGAATGAGCAGTTCTTC | CASSDGQFSRSLRNEQFF
. | . | TRBJ1-4 | TRBV29-1 | 12 | TGCAGCGTTGAACAGGATTATGAAAAACTGTTTTTT | CSVEQDYEKLFF
. | . | TRBJ2-5 | TRBV2 | 13 | TGTGCCAGCAGTACCGGGACACGGAGGAACCAGTACTTC | CASSTGTRRNQYF
. | TRBD1 | TRBJ1-1 | TRBV5-1 | 14 | TGCGCCAGCAGCTTTCAGGGGGCGAACACTGAAGCTTTCTTT | CASSFQGANTEAFF
once | . | TRBJ1-6 | TRBV10-2 | 14 | TGCGCCAGCAGATGGAGGGAAGATAATTCACCCCTCCACTTT | CASRWREDNSPLHF
. | TRBD1 | TRBJ1-2 | TRBV27 | 14 | TGTGCCAGCAGTTTCACGACAGGGGAGAGTGGCTACACCTTC | CASSFTTGESGYTF
. | . | TRBJ1-1 | TRBV30 | 13 | TGTGCCTGGAGTAAGGGGGTGGGAACTGAAGCTTTCTTT | CAWSKGVGTEAFF
. | . | TRBJ2-3 | TRBV2 | 13 | TGTGCCAGCAGTGATGTTTCTCCAGATACGCAGTATTTT | CASSDVSPDTQYF
. | . | TRBJ1-1 | TRBV5-1 | 15 | TGCGCCAGCAAAGGGACACCTACTAAGGGGACTGAAGCTTTCTTT | CASKGTPTKGTEAFF
. | . | TRBJ2-2 | TRBV7-2 | 15 | TGTGCCAGCAGCTTGTATCCTAGAACCACCGGGGAGCTGTTTTTT | CASSLYPRTTGELFF
few | TRBD1 | TRBJ1-2 | TRBV3-1/TRBV3-2 | 15 | TGTGCCAGCAGCCAGGGACAGGGCCGCTTCTATGGCTACACCTTC | CASSQGQGRFYGYTF
. | TRBD2 | TRBJ2-3 | TRBV24-1 | 16 | TGTGCCACCAGTGACCACAGCGGGACCCTCACAGATACGCAGTATTTT | CATSDHSGTLTDTQYF
. | TRBD2 | TRBJ2-7 | TRBV2 | 13 | TGTGCCAGCATAGCGGGGTTGTCCTACGAGCAGTACTTC | CASIAGLSYEQYF
. | . | TRBJ1-4 | TRBV2 | 16 | TGTGCCAGCAGTGAAGAGGGCGGTTCGGGGAATGAAAAACTGTTTTTT | CASSEEGGSGNEKLFF
. | . | TRBJ1-2 | TRBV5-6 | 13 | TGTGCCAGCAGCTTGGCGGACGGGGTCGGCTACACCTTC | CASSLADGVGYTF
. | . | TRBJ2-1 | TRBV29-1 | 13 | TGCAGCGTGGCGAGGGGAGGCTTGAATGAGCAGTTCTTC | CSVARGGLNEQFF
. | . | TRBJ2-3 | TRBV13 | 16 | TGTGCCAGCAGCTTCCTCGTAACTGAGCTCACAGATACGCAGTATTTT | CASSFLVTELTDTQYF
few | TRBD1 | TRBJ1-1 | TRBV5-4 | 14 | TGTGCCAGCAGTCCTGACAGGGGTCGGACTGAAGCTTTCTTT | CASSPDRGRTEAFF
. | . | TRBJ2-6 | TRBV6-1 | 17 | TGTGCCAGCAGTGAAGCCAGACTTGACCCTGGGGCCAACGTCCTGACTTTC | CASSEARLDPGANVLTF
. | TRBD1 | TRBJ1-2 | TRBV5-1 | 14 | TGCGCCAGCAGCTTGGTATCGGGACAGGAGGGGTACACCTTC | CASSLVSGQEGYTF
. | . | TRBJ1-2 | TRBV12-3/TRBV12-4 | 11 | TGTGCCAGCAGTGAACCCGGGGTTACATTATTC | CASSEPGVTLF
. | . | TRBJ1-2 | TRBV25-1 | 12 | TGTGCCAGCACGCGGGGGGTTGGTGGCTACACCTTC | CASTRGVGGYTF
. | TRBD2 | TRBJ2-6 | TRBV11-3 | 15 | TGTGCCAGCAGCCGGGGGGGCTCTGGGGCCAACGTTCTGACTTTC | CASSRGGSGANVLTF
. | TRBD1 | TRBJ2-5 | TRBV6-5 | 14 | TGTGCCAGCAGGGGGGAGACAGGGAGAGAGACCCAGTACTTC | CASRGETGRETQYF
. | TRBD1 | TRBJ1-4 | TRBV5-4 | 16 | TGTGCCAGCAGCGCAACATCCGGGACAGGGGGTGAAAAACTGTTTTTT | CASSATSGTGGEKLFF
. | . | TRBJ1-5 | TRBV11-2 | 14 | TGTGCCAGCAGCTTAGATGTAAGCAATCAGCCCCAGCATTTT | CASSLDVSNQPQHF
. | . | TRBJ2-3 | TRBV5-1 | 11 | TGCGCCAGCTTGCAGGCAGATACGCAGTATTTT | CASLQADTQYF
. | . | TRBJ1-6 | TRBV30 | 13 | TGTGCCTGGGCGGCGGTGACGAATTCACCCCTCCACTTT | CAWAAVTNSPLHF
few | . | TRBJ1-2 | TRBV20-1 | 18 | TGCAGTGCTAGTGACGTCATTGATCGAGGTCATGATAACTATGGCTACACCTTC | CSASDVIDRGHDNYGYTF
. | . | TRBJ1-1 | TRBV15 | 15 | TGTGCCACCAGCAGAGAAGGGGGTTTGAACACTGAAGCTTTCTTT | CATSREGGLNTEAFF
. | TRBD1 | TRBJ1-2 | TRBV27 | 15 | TGTGCCAGCAGTCCCTCGACAGGGGCGGACTATGGCTACACCTTC | CASSPSTGADYGYTF
. | . | TRBJ2-5 | TRBV5-4 | 14 | TGTGCCAGCAGCTTGGCCGGGACTCAAGAGACCCAGTACTTC | CASSLAGTQETQYF
. | . | TRBJ1-2 | TRBV5-1 | 16 | TGCGCCAGCAGCTTGGAAGGTTCCCTTCAGGACTATGGCTACACCTTC | CASSLEGSLQDYGYTF
many | TRBD1 | TRBJ1-1 | TRBV10-1 | 16 | TGCGCCAGCAGCTACTTTCAAGACAGGGGGCCCACTGAAGCTTTCTTT | CASSYFQDRGPTEAFF
. | . | TRBJ1-1 | TRBV4-2 | 16 | TGTGCCAGCAGCCACACTCCTAGGGTGCAGGGGACTGAAGCTTTCTTT | CASSHTPRVQGTEAFF
. | TRBD1 | TRBJ1-6 | TRBV5-1 | 15 | TGCGCCAGCAGCTTCCGGGACAGAGATAATTCACCCCTCCACTTT | CASSFRDRDNSPLHF
. | . | TRBJ1-1 | TRBV30 | 15 | TGTGCCTGGCCTTATCGGGAAGGGTTGAACACTGAAGCTTTCTTT | CAWPYREGLNTEAFF
. | . | TRBJ2-3 | TRBV5-6 | 11 | TGTGCCAGCAGCCCCGGGGATACGCAGTATTTT | CASSPGDTQYF
. | . | TRBJ2-2 | TRBV18 | 14 | TGTGCCAGCGGCCCTGGAGAAAACACCGGGGAGCTGTTTTTT | CASGPGENTGELFF
. | . | TRBJ2-7 | TRBV24-1 | 12 | TGTGCCACCAGTGAGACAGGCTACGAGCAGTACTTC | CATSETGYEQYF
. | TRBD1 | TRBJ1-6 | TRBV19 | 17 | TGTGCCAGTAGCACAGGGGACATAGGGACGTATAATTCACCCCTCCACTTT | CASSTGDIGTYNSPLHF
. | . | TRBJ2-3 | TRBV9 | 14 | TGTGCCAGCAGCGTAGGTGCAGAGGCAGATACGCAGTATTTT | CASSVGAEADTQYF
. | TRBD1 | TRBJ1-2 | TRBV12-3/TRBV12-4 | 13 | TGTGCCAGCAGTTCCTCGGGACAGGGGGCGGAAACCTTC | CASSSSGQGAETF
. | . | TRBJ1-1 | TRBV12-5 | 14 | TGTGCTAGTGGTGTAGCGGGGGGGAACACTGAAGCTTTCTTT | CASGVAGGNTEAFF
. | . | TRBJ1-1 | TRBV29-1 | 14 | TGCAGCGTTCTGGGCCTCTTGGGGAACACTGAAGCTTTCTTT | CSVLGLLGNTEAFF
. | TRBD1 | TRBJ1-4 | TRBV7-9 | 17 | TGTGCCAGCAGCTTACCCCCGGGCAGGGGGACTAATGAAAAACTGTTTTTT | CASSLPPGRGTNEKLFF